The rows below give T cell receptor beta chains drawn from one sample of a study of T cell responses to AZD1222 COVID-19 vaccine. Sequenced by immunoSEQ multiplex PCR; TCRdb stores in-frame clones only, minus some. The table records around 160,000 clones, approximately 90% of them present only once. The material sequenced was peripheral blood, taken on day 0 of AZD1222 vaccination. All receptors derive from an adult in good health. The conserved cysteine and the conserved F or W are not part of the CDR3 here.

v_gene: TRBV5-1; j_gene: TRBJ1-2; CDR3aa: ASSIRQGASYGYT
v_gene: TRBV19; j_gene: TRBJ1-5; CDR3aa: ASSIDSISNQPQH
v_gene: TRBV4-1; j_gene: TRBJ1-5; CDR3aa: ASSPRGEEYSIRNQPQH
v_gene: TRBV5-1; j_gene: TRBJ1-1; CDR3aa: ASSQGRGGDEAF
v_gene: TRBV2; j_gene: TRBJ1-5; CDR3aa: ASTNYRVSNQPQH
v_gene: TRBV5-4; j_gene: TRBJ2-1; CDR3aa: ASSLRVAGTEQF
v_gene: TRBV11-2; j_gene: TRBJ1-6; CDR3aa: ASSLTTGRGGSPLH
v_gene: TRBV6-2/TRBV6-3; j_gene: TRBJ1-1; CDR3aa: ASSKLAGPQGRDTEAF
v_gene: TRBV6-5; j_gene: TRBJ2-7; CDR3aa: ASSYSWGYEQY
v_gene: TRBV7-7; j_gene: TRBJ2-1; CDR3aa: ASSLGWTANNEQF
v_gene: TRBV9; j_gene: TRBJ1-3; CDR3aa: ASTPLEFGNTIY
v_gene: TRBV28; j_gene: TRBJ1-2; CDR3aa: ASSTPGSGGYT
v_gene: TRBV28; j_gene: TRBJ1-5; CDR3aa: ASSLGVGGNQPQH
v_gene: TRBV5-5; j_gene: TRBJ1-6; CDR3aa: ASSPRGTWDSPLH
v_gene: TRBV28; j_gene: TRBJ1-1; CDR3aa: ASSIDQGKAF
v_gene: TRBV5-1; j_gene: TRBJ2-5; CDR3aa: ASSIGSHVQETQY
v_gene: TRBV5-1; j_gene: TRBJ1-5; CDR3aa: ASSFGDSNQPQH
v_gene: TRBV11-2; j_gene: TRBJ2-6; CDR3aa: ASSFGGGVTGANVLT